Listed below are T cell receptor beta chains from one sample, sequenced in a study of cytomegalovirus exposure and HLA in healthy donors. Clones were read by immunoSEQ multiplex PCR, and TCRdb kept only the in-frame ones, dropping some. The sample lists hundreds of thousands of clones; 80% to 90% were seen once. The source material was PBMCs. The receptors were gathered from a young man in good health and CMV-seronegative. The CDR3 runs from the conserved cysteine through the conserved F or W. A D gene is named only where the DNA matches it firmly. Clone size appears in some rows only: once, few, many, or a class for an expanded clone.

abundance,v_gene,j_gene,d_gene,CDR3aa,CDR3nt
-,TRBV7-9,TRBJ2-5,TRBD2,CSSSPSGTSERETQYF,TGTTCCAGCAGCCCTTCCGGGACTAGCGAACGAGAGACCCAGTACTTC
-,TRBV21-1,TRBJ1-6,-,CASSKIDSHVYNSPLHF,TGTGCCAGCAGCAAAATAGACAGCCATGTCTATAATTCACCCCTCCACTTT
once,TRBV2,TRBJ2-3,-,CASSDQRDTQYF,TGTGCCAGCAGCGACCAGAGGGATACGCAGTATTTT
-,TRBV27,TRBJ2-3,TRBD2,CASSFQRGFTDTQYF,TGTGCCAGCAGTTTTCAGCGGGGATTCACAGATACGCAGTATTTT
-,TRBV25-1,TRBJ1-5,TRBD1,CASSDGGGPNQPQHF,TGTGCCAGCAGTGACGGAGGGGGCCCAAATCAGCCCCAGCATTTT
few,TRBV20-1,TRBJ1-1,-,CSVSLNTEAFF,TGCAGTGTGTCGTTGAACACTGAAGCTTTCTTT
-,TRBV5-4,TRBJ2-5,TRBD2,CASSPGGVGETQYF,TGTGCCAGCAGCCCCGGGGGGGTGGGGGAGACCCAGTACTTC
-,TRBV7-8,TRBJ2-7,TRBD1,CASSPKGTGARQYF,TGTGCCAGCAGCCCAAAGGGGACAGGGGCTAGGCAGTACTTC
once,TRBV27,TRBJ1-3,-,CASRRRVDGNTIYF,TGTGCCAGCAGGCGCAGGGTGGACGGAAACACCATATATTTT
-,TRBV18,TRBJ1-2,TRBD1,CASSPFDRGPNYGYTF,TGTGCCAGCTCACCTTTCGACAGGGGGCCAAACTATGGCTACACCTTC
few,TRBV5-1,TRBJ2-5,-,CASSLGLVGGQETQYF,TGCGCCAGCAGCCTCGGACTCGTCGGTGGCCAAGAGACCCAGTACTTC
-,TRBV13,TRBJ2-5,TRBD2,CASSLGARGEETQYF,TGTGCCAGCAGCTTAGGGGCTCGGGGGGAAGAGACCCAGTACTTC
-,TRBV7-9,TRBJ1-5,-,CASSLGGLNQPQHF,TGTGCCAGCAGCTTAGGAGGGTTGAATCAGCCCCAGCATTTT
few,TRBV10-3,TRBJ1-1,-,CAISPSGYPPGGPEAFF,TGTGCCATCAGTCCTTCGGGGTACCCACCGGGAGGCCCTGAAGCTTTCTTT
-,TRBV6-5,TRBJ2-5,-,CASSPLQELQETQYF,TGTGCCAGCAGTCCTCTACAGGAACTCCAAGAGACCCAGTACTTC
-,TRBV28,TRBJ2-3,-,CASSLKYSSAEMGDTQYF,TGTGCCAGCAGTTTGAAATACTCCTCGGCGGAAATGGGTGATACGCAGTATTTT
-,TRBV28,TRBJ2-7,-,CASSSRQGGPSEQYF,TGTGCCAGCAGTTCGCGACAGGGAGGACCCAGCGAGCAGTACTTC
-,TRBV10-2,TRBJ1-2,-,CASSPGRAGYTF,TGCGCCAGCAGTCCTGGGAGGGCTGGCTACACCTTC
-,TRBV6-1,TRBJ1-4,-,CASRTQGTNEKLFF,TGTGCCAGCAGAACACAGGGTACTAATGAAAAACTGTTTTTT
once,TRBV19,TRBJ1-5,-,CASRAPPGRQPQHF,TGTGCCAGTAGAGCTCCGCCAGGGCGCCAGCCCCAGCATTTT
-,TRBV19,TRBJ2-7,-,CASSAGQGGLYEQYF,TGTGCCAGTAGTGCCGGACAGGGAGGGCTCTACGAGCAGTACTTC
-,TRBV9,TRBJ1-2,-,CASSVEGRGGGYTF,TGTGCCAGCAGCGTAGAAGGTAGGGGCGGCGGCTACACCTTC
-,TRBV27,TRBJ2-7,-,CASSLKTGGEQYF,TGTGCCAGCAGTTTAAAAACAGGCGGCGAGCAGTACTTC
-,TRBV6-6,TRBJ1-1,TRBD1,CASSPPRGPGTEAFF,TGTGCCAGCAGTCCGCCCAGGGGGCCGGGCACTGAAGCTTTCTTT
-,TRBV27,TRBJ2-1,TRBD2,CASSLTTSGYEQFF,TGTGCCAGCAGTTTGACGACTAGCGGGTATGAGCAGTTCTTC
-,TRBV28,TRBJ2-3,TRBD2,CASKRLAGDTDTQYF,TGTGCCAGCAAGCGACTAGCGGGGGACACAGATACGCAGTATTTT
-,TRBV29-1,TRBJ2-3,TRBD1,CSRDRGRTDTQYF,TGCAGCCGGGACAGGGGGCGCACAGATACGCAGTATTTT
-,TRBV5-4,TRBJ2-7,-,CASSALDSHEQYF,TGTGCCAGCAGCGCCTTAGACAGCCACGAGCAGTACTTC
few,TRBV20-1,TRBJ2-7,-,CSAMAPNEQYF,TGCAGTGCTATGGCTCCAAACGAGCAGTACTTC
once,TRBV5-1,TRBJ2-7,-,CASSLAPQGYEQYF,TGCGCCAGCAGCTTGGCCCCGCAGGGTTACGAGCAGTACTTC
few,TRBV7-2,TRBJ2-3,TRBD2,CASQIQGSGGSQYF,TGTGCCAGCCAAATTCAGGGAAGCGGGGGGTCGCAGTATTTT
-,TRBV5-1,TRBJ2-4,TRBD1,CASSLTGGQNIQYF,TGCGCCAGCAGCCTGACAGGGGGCCAAAACATTCAGTACTTC
few,TRBV6-5,TRBJ1-1,-,CASKDTGLNTEAFF,TGTGCCAGCAAAGACACAGGGCTGAACACTGAAGCTTTCTTT